Shown below are 6 T cell receptor beta chains from a single sample sequenced in a study of control samples from healthy donors and cancer patients. Only in-frame clones appear in the TCRdb table, and some are missing; sequencing was by immunoSEQ multiplex PCR. This table holds tens of thousands of clones, over 90% found once. The sequenced sample consisted of blood. The receptors come from a woman under 40 in good health.

This chain uses TRBV11-2 with TRBJ2-3; the D is unclear. V shed 4 bases and J shed 5 bases, with 19 bases lying between them. Germline V gene data show CDR1 as SGHAT and CDR2 as FQNNGV. The CDR3 covers 16 residues. The CDR3 spells CASSSPDSRLVDTQYF. DNA for the CDR3: TGTGCCAGCAGCTCCCCGGATAGTCGTTTGGTAGATACGCAGTATTTT.

The gene calls are TRBV11-2 and TRBJ1-3; tentatively, D is TRBD1 (5 bases). The ends were cut back, 6 bases at V and 2 bases at J, with 11 bases in the middle. Germline V lookup: CDR1 SGHAT, CDR2 FQNNGV. This CDR3 has 14 residues. In nucleotides, the CDR3 is TGTGCCAGCAGACCTCAGGGTACTGGAAACACCATATATTTT. It translates to CASRPQGTGNTIYF.

The genes are TRBV10-3 and TRBJ2-5, with 12 bases that match TRBD2. After removal of 6 bases from V and 2 bases from J, the junction contained 7 bases not matched to a gene. Germline V gene data show CDR1 as ENHRY and CDR2 as SYGVKD. This CDR3 spans 16 amino acids. DNA of the CDR3: TGTGCCATCAGGTCTAGCGGGGGGGCCCGGCAAGAGACCCAGTACTTC. Translating it yields CAIRSSGGARQETQYF.

This chain joins TRBV28 and TRBJ1-1; 7 bases align to TRBD1. V shed 8 bases, J shed 5 bases, and the junction held 8 bases outside the gene matches. From germline, CDR1 is MDHEN and CDR2 SYDVKM. The CDR3 extends over 13 amino acids. Here the CDR3 reads CASRRQGGTEAFF. The CDR3 region has the DNA TGTGCCAGCCGGAGACAGGGAGGAACTGAAGCTTTCTTT.

The V gene is TRBV4-1, the J gene TRBJ2-5; 9 bases agree with TRBD2. Germline assignment: CDR1 MGHRA and CDR2 YSYEKL. This CDR3 is 17 amino acids long. Trimming took 2 bases from V and 12 from J; bases not matched to a gene: 19. CDR3 bases: TGCGCCAGCAGCCAATCTCCTACCGGGACTAGCCAGTTTCAGGAGTACTTC. This codes for CASSQSPTGTSQFQEYF.

This clone showed up just once. This chain joins TRBV9 and TRBJ2-3; D perhaps matches TRBD2 (6 bases). The V gene lost 0 bases and the J gene lost 2 bases, with 13 bases spanning the gap. The CDR3 length is 16 residues. In germline, CDR1 is SGDLS, CDR2 YYNGEE. The CDR3 protein is CASSVALAGTTDTQYF. As DNA, the CDR3 is TGTGCCAGCAGCGTAGCCCTTGCGGGAACCACAGATACGCAGTATTTT.